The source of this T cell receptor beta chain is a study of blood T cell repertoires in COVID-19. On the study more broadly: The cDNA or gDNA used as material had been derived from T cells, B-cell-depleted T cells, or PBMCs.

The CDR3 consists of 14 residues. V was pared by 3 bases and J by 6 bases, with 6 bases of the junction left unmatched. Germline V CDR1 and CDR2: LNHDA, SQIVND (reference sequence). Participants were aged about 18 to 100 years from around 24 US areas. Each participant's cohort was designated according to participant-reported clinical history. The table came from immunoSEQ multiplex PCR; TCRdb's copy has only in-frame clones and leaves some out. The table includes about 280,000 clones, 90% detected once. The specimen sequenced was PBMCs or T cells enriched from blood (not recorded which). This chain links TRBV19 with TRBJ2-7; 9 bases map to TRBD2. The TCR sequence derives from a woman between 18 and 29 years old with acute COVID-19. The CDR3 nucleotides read TGTGCCAGTAGTATTATAGCGGGAGCCTTCGAGCAGTACTTC. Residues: CASSIIAGAFEQYF.